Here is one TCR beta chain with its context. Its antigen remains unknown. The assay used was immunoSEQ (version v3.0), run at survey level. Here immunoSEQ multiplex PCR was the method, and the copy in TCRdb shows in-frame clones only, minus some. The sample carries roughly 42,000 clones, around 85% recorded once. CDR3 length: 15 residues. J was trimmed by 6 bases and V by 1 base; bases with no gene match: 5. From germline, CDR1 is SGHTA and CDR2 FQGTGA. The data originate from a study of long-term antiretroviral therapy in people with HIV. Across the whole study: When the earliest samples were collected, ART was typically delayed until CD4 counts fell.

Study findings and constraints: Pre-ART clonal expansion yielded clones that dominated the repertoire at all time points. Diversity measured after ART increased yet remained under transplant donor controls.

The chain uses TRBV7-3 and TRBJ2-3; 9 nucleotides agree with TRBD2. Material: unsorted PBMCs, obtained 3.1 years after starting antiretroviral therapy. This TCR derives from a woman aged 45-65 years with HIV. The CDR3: CASSLIAGGFDTQYF. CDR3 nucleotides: TGTGCCAGCAGCTTAATCGCGGGGGGGTTCGATACGCAGTATTTT.